The 5 T cell receptor beta chains reported below all come from one sample, sequenced in a study of blood T cells in healthy people across ages. A second about 7 to 11 cycle PCR used barcoded and J-beta primers. One entry per CDR3 protein, called by TCRdb with MiXCR from the 5' RACE reads. The sample carries approximately 1.5 million distinct CDR3 sequences, almost 35% recorded once. Input material: blood. These receptors originate from a woman aged 30 to 39 in good health.

Only a few counts were recorded for this clonotype. V and J are TRBV12-3 or TRBV12-4 and TRBJ2-1; no clear D gene. The CDR3 totals 8 residues. The V and J ends lost 9 bases and 8 bases respectively, with 2 bases between them. CDR3 sequence: CARDEQFF. In nucleotides, the CDR3 is TGTGCCAGGGATGAGCAGTTCTTC.

This chain joins TRBV5-1 and TRBJ2-1; 11 bases are shared with TRBD2. After removal of 0 bases from V and 5 bases from J, the junction contained 7 bases not matched to a gene. Germline CDR1 and CDR2: SGHRS and YFSETQ. The CDR3 covers 17 residues. The CDR3 spells CASSLGVAGGNHNEQFF. The CDR3, as DNA: TGCGCCAGCAGCTTGGGGGTAGCGGGGGGGAATCACAATGAGCAGTTCTTC.

There are a few counts of this clonotype. The chain uses TRBV9 and TRBJ2-1; maybe TRBD2 (6 bases). V lost 4 bases, J lost 7 bases, and 15 bases lay in between. The CDR3 loop spans 14 amino acids. The germline V gene encodes CDR1 SGDLS and CDR2 YYNGEE. CDR3 amino acids: CASSPWDSRNEQFF. CDR3 in DNA: TGTGCCAGCAGCCCATGGGACTCCAGGAATGAGCAGTTCTTC.

The chain combines TRBV20-1 with TRBJ1-2; 9 nucleotides match TRBD1. V dropped 0 bases and J dropped 4; count of bases not matched to a gene: 6. The germline V gene has CDR1 DFQATT and CDR2 SNEGSKA (reference sequence). This CDR3 contains 15 residues. CDR3 in amino acids: CSARDPGQGSYGYTF. The CDR3 coding sequence is TGCAGTGCTAGAGATCCGGGACAGGGAAGCTATGGCTACACCTTC.

The rearrangement links TRBV28 to TRBJ2-7, with 7 positions matching TRBD2. V trimming: 8 bases; J trimming: 5 bases; junction bases outside the gene matches: 12. The CDR3 sequence is 14 residues long. Germline CDR1 and CDR2: MDHEN and SYDVKM. The chain's CDR3 is CASGPSGPTHEQYF. CDR3 nucleotides: TGTGCCAGCGGACCTAGCGGACCTACGCACGAGCAGTACTTC. Using reference TRBV28 and TRBJ2-7 for the parts outside the CDR3, the full variable domain is DVKVTQSSRYLVKRTGEKVFLECVQDMDHENMFWYRQDPGLGLRLIYFSYDVKMKEKGDIPEGYSVSREKKERFSLILESASTNQTSMYLCASGPSGPTHEQYFGPGTRLTVT.